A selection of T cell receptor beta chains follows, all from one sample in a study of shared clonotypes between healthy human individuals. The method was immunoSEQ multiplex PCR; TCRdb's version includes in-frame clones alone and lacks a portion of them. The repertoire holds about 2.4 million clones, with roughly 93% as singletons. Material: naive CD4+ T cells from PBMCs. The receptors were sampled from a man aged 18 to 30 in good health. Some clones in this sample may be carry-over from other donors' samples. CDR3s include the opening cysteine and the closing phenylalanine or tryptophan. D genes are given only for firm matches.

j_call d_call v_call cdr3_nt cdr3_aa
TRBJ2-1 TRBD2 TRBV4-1 TGCGCCAGCAGCCAAGATCACATGCCTAGCGGGAGGCTGGGTTACAATGAGCAGTTCTTC CASSQDHMPSGRLGYNEQFF
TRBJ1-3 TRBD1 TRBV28 TGTGCCAGCAGTAGGGACAGCTCTGGAAACACCATATATTTT CASSRDSSGNTIYF
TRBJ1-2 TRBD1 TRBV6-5 TGTGCCAGCAGTCCACAGGGGTACTATGGCTACACCTTC CASSPQGYYGYTF
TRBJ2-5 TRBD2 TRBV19 TGTGCCAGTAGTACGCGACTAGCGGGAGACCAAGAGACCCAGTACTTC CASSTRLAGDQETQYF
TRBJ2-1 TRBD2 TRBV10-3 TGTGCCATCAGTGAGTCGTATCTAGCGGGGGGCAATGAGCAGTTCTTC CAISESYLAGGNEQFF
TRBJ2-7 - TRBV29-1 TGCAGCGTAAGTAGTAGCTCCTACGAGCAGTACTTC CSVSSSSYEQYF
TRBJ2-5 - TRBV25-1 TGTGCCAGCAGTGATGTAACCTATACTACGGTGGAGACCCAGTACTTC CASSDVTYTTVETQYF
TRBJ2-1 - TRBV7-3 TGTGCCAGCAGCTTGGGACCTTACAATGAGCAGTTCTTC CASSLGPYNEQFF
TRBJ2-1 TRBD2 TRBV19 TGTGCCAGTAGTACCTCCCCCCGACTAGCGGGGCACTACAATGAGCAGTTCTTC CASSTSPRLAGHYNEQFF
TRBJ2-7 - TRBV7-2 TGTGCCAGCAGCTTAGGGCGACTAGAAACCTACGAGCAGTACTTC CASSLGRLETYEQYF
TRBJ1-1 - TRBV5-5 TGTGCCAGCAGCTTGGGGGAGGTGAACACTGAAGCTTTCTTT CASSLGEVNTEAFF
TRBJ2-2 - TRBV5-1 TGCGCCAGCAGCCAACTAGCCAGGGTAACCGGGGAGCTGTTTTTT CASSQLARVTGELFF
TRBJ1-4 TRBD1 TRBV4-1 TGCGCCAGCAGCCAAACAATTCAGGGGGTTAATGAAAAACTGTTTTTT CASSQTIQGVNEKLFF
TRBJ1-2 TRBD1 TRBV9 TGTGCCAGCAGCCTACAATCCGGGACAGCCTATGGCTACACCTTC CASSLQSGTAYGYTF
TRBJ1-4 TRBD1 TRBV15 TGTGCCACCAGCAGAGATAATAGACAGGGGGATGAAAAACTGTTTTTT CATSRDNRQGDEKLFF
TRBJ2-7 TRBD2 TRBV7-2 TGTGCCAGCAGCCCATCCGGGACTAAAAACTACGAGCAGTACTTC CASSPSGTKNYEQYF
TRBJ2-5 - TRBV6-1 TGTGCCAGCAGATGGCAGGGGGAGACCCAGTACTTC CASRWQGETQYF